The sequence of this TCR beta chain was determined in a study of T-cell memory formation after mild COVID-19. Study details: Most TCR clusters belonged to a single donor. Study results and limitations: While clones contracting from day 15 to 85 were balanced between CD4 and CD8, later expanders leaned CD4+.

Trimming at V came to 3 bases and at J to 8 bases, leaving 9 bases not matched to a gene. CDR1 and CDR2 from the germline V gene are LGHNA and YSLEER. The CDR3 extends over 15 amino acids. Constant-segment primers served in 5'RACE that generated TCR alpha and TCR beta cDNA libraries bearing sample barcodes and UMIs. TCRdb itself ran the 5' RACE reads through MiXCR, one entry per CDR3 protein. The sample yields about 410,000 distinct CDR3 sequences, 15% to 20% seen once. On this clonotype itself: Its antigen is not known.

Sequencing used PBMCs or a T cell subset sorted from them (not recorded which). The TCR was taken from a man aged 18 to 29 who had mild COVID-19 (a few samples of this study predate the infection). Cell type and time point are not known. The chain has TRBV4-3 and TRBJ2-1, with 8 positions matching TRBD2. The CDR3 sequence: CASSHQFSGADEQFF. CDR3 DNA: TGCGCCAGCAGCCACCAATTTAGCGGGGCGGATGAGCAGTTCTTC.